Below, 18 T cell receptor beta chains from the same sample are listed, as sequenced in a study of graft-versus-host responses after intestinal transplantation. This table comes from immunoSEQ multiplex PCR, and its TCRdb copy is limited to in-frame clones, with some not included. This table holds around 25,000 clones, about 39% found once. This material consisted of alloreactive CD4+ T cells from a mixed lymphocyte reaction culture, taken before intestinal transplant. As for subset: CFSE-low proliferating T cells sorted from roughly six-day pre-transplant mixed lymphocyte reaction (GvH or HvG direction). Receptors originate from a human patient who received an intestinal transplant.

This clone was recorded a few times. Other nucleotide sequences in the sample specify the same CDR3. This chain links TRBV6-5 with TRBJ1-2; D is perhaps TRBD1 (5 bases). CDR1 and CDR2 (germline): MNHEY, SVGAGI. V lost 0 bases to trimming and J lost 2 bases, with 10 bases between them. The CDR3 is 15 amino acids. CDR3 nucleotide sequence: TGTGCCAGCAGTTACTCGGGCAGGGCCAACTATGGCTACACCTTC. It translates to CASSYSGRANYGYTF.

This clone was found a few times. This chain joins TRBV9 and TRBJ1-1, with D perhaps matching TRBD1 (5 bases). V was pared by 0 bases and J by 9 bases, with 12 bases between. Germline-derived CDR1 and CDR2 are SGDLS and YYNGEE. CDR3 length: 13 amino acids. The chain's CDR3 is CASSVATQGKAFF. The CDR3 DNA is TGTGCCAGCAGCGTAGCTACTCAGGGCAAAGCTTTCTTT.

V is TRBV2 and J is TRBJ2-3, with TRBD1 as a possible D gene (6 bases). The CDR3 contains 12 residues. Germline V gene sequence: CDR1 SNHLY, CDR2 FYNNEI. Trimming cost V 10 bases and J 1 base, with 9 bases left between them. The CDR3 sequence is CANRVGTDTQYF. CDR3 in DNA: TGTGCCAACAGGGTAGGCACAGATACGCAGTATTTT.

The V and J genes are TRBV30 and TRBJ1-6; TRBD1 is a possible D gene (5 bases). Germline V gene data show CDR1 as GTSNPN and CDR2 as SVGIG (reference sequence). Trimming took 1 base from V and 6 from J, leaving 7 bases between them. The CDR3 runs to 13 residues. The CDR3 protein is CAWSDRFNSPLHF. The CDR3 coding sequence is TGTGCCTGGAGTGACAGGTTTAATTCACCCCTCCACTTT.

This clone occurred a few times. The chain uses TRBV27 and TRBJ1-1; 10 bases line up with TRBD1. This CDR3 comprises 15 residues. The J segment lost 5 bases and the V segment lost 7 bases, leaving 10 bases of the junction unmatched. Germline V gene sequence: CDR1 MNHEY, CDR2 SMNVEV (reference sequence). The CDR3 reads CASTSSGTGETEAFF. The CDR3 DNA follows: TGTGCCAGCACTTCGTCCGGGACAGGGGAGACTGAAGCTTTCTTT.

The J gene is TRBJ2-7, the V gene TRBV5-1; possible D gene TRBD2, 6 bases. Germline V gives CDR1 SGHRS, CDR2 YFSETQ. V lost 3 bases and J lost 1, with 17 bases in between. This CDR3 region has 16 residues. CDR3 sequence: CASSSGLGGASYEQYF. The DNA for the CDR3 is TGCGCCAGCAGCTCGGGATTAGGAGGGGCATCCTACGAGCAGTACTTC.

In regard to this clone: One junction end does not reproduce the germline sequence, and a read error may be involved. The gene calls are TRBV6-6 and TRBJ2-3; TRBD2 aligns across 15 bases. The CDR3 spans 13 residues. Germline CDR1 reads MNHNY; CDR2 reads SVGAGI (reference sequence). The CDR3 sequence: CASSFGTSGGPNF. In DNA form, the CDR3 reads TGTGCCAGCAGTTTCGGGACTAGCGGGGGGCCCAATTTT.

This clone was counted between two and nine times. The rearrangement uses TRBV5-4 and TRBJ2-3; TRBD2 might be the D (6 bases). V lost 2 bases and J 2 bases, leaving 15 bases between the germline ends. The CDR3 spans 16 residues. CDR1 and CDR2 (germline): SGHNT, YYREEE (reference sequence). This CDR3 reads CASSFSRGLSTDTQYF. In DNA, the CDR3 is TGTGCCAGCAGCTTCTCACGGGGGTTGTCCACAGATACGCAGTATTTT.

The rearrangement links TRBV7-9 to TRBJ2-7; 8 positions agree with TRBD1. CDR3 length: 15 amino acids. Germline loops: CDR1 SEHNR, CDR2 FQNEAQ (reference sequence). J gave up 0 bases and V 5 bases, and 6 bases lay outside the gene matches. As DNA, the CDR3 is TGTGCCAGCAGCCGCCCCGACAGGGGCTCCTACGAGCAGTACTTC. Protein product: CASSRPDRGSYEQYF.

V gene TRBV19 combines with J gene TRBJ1-4, with unresolved D. Per germline, CDR1 LNHDA and CDR2 SQIVND (reference sequence). This CDR3 spans 13 amino acids. V gave up 7 bases and J gave up 4 bases, with 10 bases separating them. Here the CDR3 reads CASNFGFNEKLFF. DNA of the CDR3: TGTGCCAGTAATTTCGGGTTTAATGAAAAACTGTTTTTT.

This clone came up a few times. The rearrangement joins TRBV5-1 to TRBJ2-2, with 8 positions matching TRBD1. Losses at the gene ends were 4 bases for V and 2 bases for J; bases not matched to a gene: 7. Germline lookup yields CDR1 SGHRS and CDR2 YFSETQ. The CDR3 is 16 residues long. CDR3 bases: TGCGCCAGCAGCACCTTGACAGGGGTCAACACCGGGGAGCTGTTTTTT. Translating it yields CASSTLTGVNTGELFF.

V usage is TRBV7-6 and J usage is TRBJ2-7, with a possible D match to TRBD1 (5 bases). V gave up 2 bases and J gave up 2 bases, with 16 bases separating them. Germline CDR1 is SGHVS and CDR2 is FNYEAQ. The CDR3 has 16 amino acids. The CDR3 sequence is CASSLNSRVPTYEQYF. The DNA for the CDR3 is TGTGCCAGCAGCTTAAACTCCAGGGTTCCAACCTACGAGCAGTACTTC.

The chain joins TRBV21-1 to TRBJ2-2; TRBD1, the table's D call, lacks a check against the DNA. TRBV21-1 is a recognized pseudogene. CDR3 length: 16 amino acids. CDR3 sequence reads: CASRTTGTGGTGELFF. Here the CDR3 DNA reads TGTGCCAGCCGCACGACCGGGACAGGGGGCACCGGGGAGCTGTTTTTT.

This clone was detected only a few times. This chain links TRBV11-3 with TRBJ2-1, with 8 bases matching TRBD2. The CDR3 has 15 amino acids. Germline V gene lookup returns CDR1 SGHNT and CDR2 YENEEA. Trimming removed 4 bases from V and 7 bases from J; junction bases left unmatched: 9. CDR3 nucleotide sequence: TGTGCCAGCAGCTCATCGGGACTAGTTTCAAATGAGCAGTTCTTC. Translating gives CASSSSGLVSNEQFF.

The chain is built from TRBV29-1 and TRBJ1-1, with 7 positions matching TRBD1. The CDR3 runs 16 residues. Trimming cost V 1 base and J 7 bases; bases outside gene matches: 15. CDR1 SQVTM and CDR2 ANQGSEA come from the germline V gene. The CDR3 coding sequence is TGCAGCGTTGAAGGGACGAGAGACAGGGCCTATGGTGAAGCTTTCTTT. Translated: CSVEGTRDRAYGEAFF.

The rearrangement joins TRBV7-2 to TRBJ1-5, with unresolved D. This CDR3 is built from 14 residues. V was trimmed by 0 bases and J by 7 bases, leaving 10 bases between them. Germline-derived CDR1 and CDR2 are SGHTA and FQGNSA. The CDR3 sequence: CASSLAGSGQPQHF. The CDR3 DNA reads as TGTGCCAGCAGCTTAGCAGGGAGCGGACAGCCCCAGCATTTT. The variable domain in full, completed from reference TRBV7-2 and TRBJ1-5, reads GAGVSQSPSNKVTEKGKDVELRCDPISGHTALYWYRQSLGQGLEFLIYFQGNSAPDKSGLPSDRFSAERTGGSVSTLTIQRTQQEDSAVYLCASSLAGSGQPQHFGDGTRLSIL.

This clone was recorded a few times. The rearrangement uses TRBV5-3 and TRBJ2-1, with D maybe TRBD2 (6 bases). TRBV5-3 is an ORF, with its function uncertain. V was trimmed by 2 bases and J by 2 bases, leaving 11 bases between them. The CDR3 totals 15 residues. CDR3 in DNA: TGTGCCAGAAGCTTTTTCGCGGGGCCCTACAATGAGCAGTTCTTC. This codes for CARSFFAGPYNEQFF.

Relative to its sample, this clone is medium-sized. J is TRBJ1-2 and V is TRBV2; D perhaps matches TRBD1 (5 bases). Germline assignment: CDR1 SNHLY and CDR2 FYNNEI. V lost 7 bases and J lost 3, with 18 bases in between. The CDR3 runs 15 residues. The CDR3 region has the DNA TGTGCCAGCACGACAGCTCCCCCAACTTACTATGGCTACACCTTC. Its translation: CASTTAPPTYYGYTF.